This TCR beta chain appears in the sequencing data of a study of OX40 agonist ivuxolimab in advanced cancers. For this clone: The antigen is not known.

Study-level findings and limits: Among the nonresponders, some also had low normalized T-cell clonal expansion. CD8+ T cells showed, on average, more clonal expansion than CD4+ cells.

The assay was immunoSEQ multiplex PCR, and TCRdb's table has in-frame clones only and misses some. The sample gives around 80,000 clones, around 90% of which show up once; over 0.15% is in the top ten. CDR1 is SGDLS and CDR2 is YYNGEE in the germline V gene. CDR3 length: 14 residues. Trimming pared 0 bases from V and 6 bases from J, leaving 10 bases between. Sample: CD4+ or CD8+ T cells sorted from blood, taken in a trial of the OX40 agonist ivuxolimab. This clonotype was sampled from an adult with an advanced solid tumor such as melanoma, head and neck, liver or kidney cancer. The genes are TRBV9 and TRBJ1-5, with TRBD1 as a possible D gene (5 bases). The CDR3 protein is CASSVGGDGQPQHF. In DNA, the CDR3 is TGTGCCAGCAGCGTAGGGGGGGACGGTCAGCCCCAGCATTTT.